This T cell receptor (beta chain) is drawn from a study of blood T cell repertoires in COVID-19. The CDR3 covers 15 residues. Per germline, CDR1 SNHLY and CDR2 FYNNEI. The ends lost 5 bases at V and 6 bases at J; junction bases unmatched: 6. TCRdb's copy holds only in-frame clones and misses some; the assay was immunoSEQ multiplex PCR. This table has more than 150,000 clones, approximately 83% appearing once. The V and J genes are TRBV2 and TRBJ1-4, with 10 bases matching TRBD1. Sequenced sample: peripheral blood. The receptor was isolated from a man aged 65 to 85 who had recovered from COVID-19. The CDR3 DNA sequence: TGTGCCAGCAGTTCCGGACAGGGGGAATATGAAAAACTGTTTTTT. It specifies CASSSGQGEYEKLFF.